The 19 T cell receptor beta chains below come from one sample, sequenced in a study of T cell responses to AZD1222 COVID-19 vaccine. The table came from immunoSEQ multiplex PCR; TCRdb's copy has only in-frame clones and leaves some out. The sample has about 45,000 clones; about 90% are singletons. Source: peripheral blood, taken 28 days after the second AZD1222 dose. All receptors derive from an adult who received the AZD1222 COVID-19 vaccine.

The V call is TRBV7-9, the J call TRBJ1-2; TRBD1 is a possible D gene (5 bases). The V gene's germline CDR1 is SEHNR and CDR2 FQNEAQ (reference sequence). V was cut by 8 bases and J by 4 bases, with 14 bases left in between. The CDR3 has 13 residues. The CDR3 sequence: CASRDGGIYGYTF. The DNA for the CDR3 is TGTGCCAGCCGGGACGGAGGGATCTATGGCTACACCTTC.

The CDR3 sequence: CSADRGMNTEAFF. The CDR3 region has the DNA TGCAGCGCAGACAGGGGCATGAACACTGAAGCTTTCTTT. The chain combines TRBV29-1 with TRBJ1-1, with 8 bases fitting TRBD1. The germline V gene encodes CDR1 SQVTM and CDR2 ANQGSEA. J gave up 0 bases and V 7 bases, and 4 bases lay outside the gene matches. The CDR3 has 13 residues.

The chain is built from TRBV7-2 and TRBJ2-1, with 8 positions matching TRBD2. Unmatched junction bases numbered 16, after V lost 1 base and J lost 8 bases. CDR3 length: 18 residues. CDR1 SGHTA and CDR2 FQGNSA come from the germline V gene. The CDR3 region is CASSLETSGGGFLYEQFF. The CDR3 region has the DNA TGTGCCAGCAGCTTAGAAACTAGCGGCGGGGGCTTTTTGTATGAGCAGTTCTTC.

This clone is a singleton in its sample. This sequence joins TRBV6-5 and TRBJ2-1, with D maybe TRBD1 (5 bases). This CDR3 is built from 14 residues. Trimming cost V 8 bases and J 7 bases, with 18 bases left between them. Germline loops: CDR1 MNHEY, CDR2 SVGAGI. DNA for the CDR3: TGTGCCAGCCTCCAGGACAAGGGATGGAATGAGCAGTTCTTC. Protein product: CASLQDKGWNEQFF.

V gene TRBV4-1 combines with J gene TRBJ2-2; unclear D gene. Germline-derived CDR1 and CDR2 are MGHRA and YSYEKL. Trimming stripped 2 bases from V and 7 bases from J, with 11 bases between. This CDR3 comprises 14 residues. As DNA, the CDR3 is TGCGCCAGCAGCCAAAGACCCTCTGACGGGGAGCTGTTTTTT. Its translation: CASSQRPSDGELFF.

The chain uses TRBV4-1 and TRBJ1-5, with 10 bases that match TRBD1. Germline V CDR1 and CDR2: MGHRA, YSYEKL. The junction had 2 bases not matched to a gene; V was cut back by 2 bases and J by 1 base. The CDR3 is 16 amino acids. The CDR3 loop is CASSQWTGGSNQPQHF. The CDR3 DNA sequence: TGCGCCAGCAGCCAATGGACAGGGGGAAGCAATCAGCCCCAGCATTTT.

This chain links TRBV29-1 with TRBJ2-7, with a possible D match to TRBD1 (6 bases). The germline CDR1 and CDR2 sequences are SQVTM and ANQGSEA. With 4 bases removed from V and 4 bases from J, the gap between germline ends came to 17 bases. This CDR3 has 14 amino acids. DNA for the CDR3: TGCAGCGTTGTACGTTTAGGGGGAGTTTACGAGCAGTACTTC. This gives the protein CSVVRLGGVYEQYF.

This chain connects TRBV19 to TRBJ1-6, with TRBD1 matching 10 bases. The ends lost 5 bases at V and 8 bases at J; junction bases unmatched: 6. Germline V gene sequence: CDR1 LNHDA, CDR2 SQIVND (reference sequence). This CDR3 comprises 15 residues. The CDR3 loop reads CASSPAGTGDSPLHF. CDR3 nucleotide sequence: TGTGCCAGTAGTCCGGCCGGGACAGGGGATTCACCCCTCCACTTT.

J is TRBJ2-2 and V is TRBV4-3; 12 bases line up with TRBD1. The length of the CDR3 is 18 residues. CDR1 is LGHNA and CDR2 is YSLEER in the germline V gene. Losses at the gene ends were 4 bases for V and 4 bases for J; bases not matched to a gene: 10. The CDR3 region has the DNA TGCGCCAGCAGCCGCCAATACCGGGACAGGGGGCTCACCGGGGAGCTGTTTTTT. Translation: CASSRQYRDRGLTGELFF.

This clone was observed once. The chain links TRBV4-1 to TRBJ1-4; D is uncertain. Trimming took off 0 bases at V and 3 bases at J, with 11 bases between the two ends. Germline CDR1 MGHRA, CDR2 YSYEKL. The CDR3 is 16 residues long. CDR3 region: CASSQERGSSNEKLFF. The CDR3 DNA is TGCGCCAGCAGCCAAGAACGGGGATCGTCTAATGAAAAACTGTTTTTT.

The gene calls are TRBV9 and TRBJ2-7, with 7 nucleotides matching TRBD1. Germline CDR1 reads SGDLS; CDR2 reads YYNGEE. The trim removed 0 bases at V and 3 bases at J, leaving 3 bases unmatched. The CDR3 runs to 14 residues. The CDR3 region has the DNA TGTGCCAGCAGCGTAGGCAGGGGGAGCTACGAGCAGTACTTC. It is translated as CASSVGRGSYEQYF.

This sequence joins TRBV14 and TRBJ1-4; 7 bases match TRBD1. CDR3 length equals 12 residues. CDR1 and CDR2 (germline): SGHDN, FVKESK. Trimming cost V 5 bases and J 11 bases; bases outside gene matches: 5. CDR3 sequence (DNA): TGTGCCAGCAGCGAGACAGGGAAGAAACTGTTTTTT. Translation: CASSETGKKLFF.

The chain couples TRBV12-2 to TRBJ1-1. TRBV12-2 is a listed pseudogene. This CDR3 spans 12 amino acids. DNA for the CDR3: TGTGCAAGTCGCGCAGAGGAGATTGAAGCTTTCTTT. This codes for CASRAEEIEAFF.

V gene TRBV18 combines with J gene TRBJ1-2; D remains ambiguous. Germline CDR1 KGHSH, CDR2 LQKENI. This CDR3 region has 15 residues. V was pared by 2 bases and J by 4 bases, with 14 bases between. CDR3 amino acids: CASSPKKEAFYGYTF. Here the CDR3 DNA reads TGTGCCAGCTCACCAAAAAAGGAGGCCTTCTATGGCTACACCTTC.

This clone was counted only a few times. The chain couples TRBV2 to TRBJ1-1; D uncertain. Trimming shortened V by 5 bases and J by 2 bases, and 9 bases separated the two germline ends. Germline V gene lookup returns CDR1 SNHLY and CDR2 FYNNEI. This CDR3 comprises 13 residues. The CDR3 is CASSLVTNTEAFF. DNA of the CDR3: TGTGCCAGCAGTCTTGTGACAAACACTGAAGCTTTCTTT.

This rearrangement joins TRBV15 to TRBJ1-1; D remains ambiguous. From germline, CDR1 is LNHNV and CDR2 YYDKDF (reference sequence). CDR3 length equals 14 residues. Between the trimmed V and J ends, which lost 0 bases and 7 bases, there was a span of 12 bases. CDR3 protein: CATSRDSFGNEAFF. Written as DNA, the CDR3 is TGTGCCACCAGCAGAGATTCCTTTGGGAATGAAGCTTTCTTT.

The chain couples TRBV4-3 to TRBJ2-5; 7 positions agree with TRBD1. J was trimmed by 5 bases and V by 0 bases; bases with no gene match: 9. The CDR3 loop spans 16 amino acids. The germline V gene encodes CDR1 LGHNA and CDR2 YSLEER. In DNA form, the CDR3 reads TGCGCCAGCAGCCAAGAGCGACGAGGGGGCAGTGAGACCCAGTACTTC. This translates into CASSQERRGGSETQYF.

The chain recombines TRBV7-9 with TRBJ2-7, with 8 bases identical to TRBD1. Germline lookup yields CDR1 SEHNR and CDR2 FQNEAQ (reference sequence). J was trimmed by 7 bases and V by 3 bases; bases with no gene match: 5. This CDR3 comprises 13 residues. CDR3 DNA: TGTGCCAGCAGCTTCCAGGGGGCAGGGGAGCAGTACTTC. This codes for CASSFQGAGEQYF. Combining the CDR3 with reference TRBV7-9 and TRBJ2-7 gives the whole variable domain DTGVSQNPRHKITKRGQNVTFRCDPISEHNRLYWYRQTLGQGPEFLTYFQNEAQLEKSRLLSDRFSAERPKGSFSTLEIQRTEQGDSAMYLCASSFQGAGEQYFGPGTRLTVT.

The CDR3 loop is CASSQDRQRYTGELFF. Written as DNA, the CDR3 is TGCGCCAGCAGCCAAGATCGCCAGCGGTACACCGGGGAGCTGTTTTTT. The rearrangement joins TRBV4-3 to TRBJ2-2; the D gene is possibly TRBD2 (5 bases). Germline V gene data show CDR1 as LGHNA and CDR2 as YSLEER. Trimming removed 0 bases from V and 3 bases from J, with 11 bases in between. The CDR3 covers 16 residues.